This is a list of T cell receptor beta chains from one sample in a study of cytomegalovirus exposure and HLA in healthy donors. Data came from immunoSEQ multiplex PCR; TCRdb stores just in-frame clones and leaves some out. The sample lists 150,000 or so clones, 80% occurring once. Sample: PBMCs. The receptor source for this set is a man aged 25 to 40 in good health and CMV-seronegative. CDR3s include the opening cysteine and the closing phenylalanine or tryptophan. The D gene is left open where the match is weak. Some rows mark clone size as missing; the rest say once, few, many or name a class of expanded clone.

J,D,V,size,CDR3,DNA
TRBJ2-1,TRBD2,TRBV30,once,CAWSVRGGRALYEQFF,TGTGCCTGGAGTGTACGGGGCGGGAGGGCCCTCTATGAGCAGTTCTTC
TRBJ1-1,.,TRBV5-5,few,CASSSVRQPNTEAFF,TGTGCCAGCAGCAGTGTGCGACAGCCTAACACTGAAGCTTTCTTT
TRBJ1-4,.,TRBV6-6,.,CASIRQHFATNEKLFF,TGTGCCAGCATCAGACAGCATTTCGCAACTAATGAAAAACTGTTTTTT
TRBJ1-5,.,TRBV30,few,CASTGSPGQPQHF,TGTGCCTCCACAGGGAGCCCGGGTCAGCCCCAGCATTTT
TRBJ2-7,.,TRBV27,.,CATTGTGEGEQYF,TGTGCCACCACCGGGACGGGGGAAGGGGAGCAGTACTTC
TRBJ2-3,.,TRBV5-4,once,CASSLPLTDTQYF,TGTGCCAGCAGCTTGCCCCTTACAGATACGCAGTATTTT
TRBJ2-3,.,TRBV6-5,few,CASRFSLDNTQYF,TGTGCCAGCAGATTCTCACTAGACAATACGCAGTATTTT
TRBJ2-2,TRBD1,TRBV4-1,.,CASSRGWTGPTGELFF,TGCGCCAGCAGCCGGGGCTGGACAGGCCCCACCGGGGAGCTGTTTTTT
TRBJ2-1,TRBD2,TRBV6-6,once,CASSWPGLAYNEQFF,TGTGCCAGCAGTTGGCCGGGACTAGCCTACAATGAGCAGTTCTTC
TRBJ1-5,.,TRBV29-1,.,CSVESSIGAQHF,TGCAGCGTTGAAAGCTCCATCGGGGCCCAGCATTTT
TRBJ2-7,.,TRBV7-2,once,CASSFLDSSYEQYF,TGTGCCAGCAGCTTTCTTGATAGCTCCTACGAGCAGTACTTC
TRBJ2-3,TRBD2,TRBV6-5,.,CASSYSFSGGQDTQYF,TGTGCCAGCAGTTACTCGTTTAGCGGGGGGCAAGATACGCAGTATTTT
TRBJ2-1,TRBD2,TRBV28,few,CASSFKGGGAYNEQFF,TGTGCCAGCAGTTTTAAAGGCGGGGGGGCCTACAATGAGCAGTTCTTC
TRBJ1-1,TRBD1,TRBV10-3,few,CAISVTGILTEAFF,TGTGCCATCAGTGTGACAGGGATACTCACTGAAGCTTTCTTT
TRBJ1-1,.,TRBV7-6,.,CASGLSVALNTEAFF,TGTGCCAGCGGGCTCAGTGTGGCGTTGAACACTGAAGCTTTCTTT
TRBJ2-1,TRBD1,TRBV6-6,few,CASSAGTGVSYNEQFF,TGTGCCAGTAGTGCCGGGACAGGGGTTTCCTACAATGAGCAGTTCTTC
TRBJ2-3,TRBD2,TRBV7-9,.,CASSLRLAGGRSTDTQYF,TGTGCCAGCAGCCTTCGACTAGCGGGAGGACGGAGCACAGATACGCAGTATTTT
TRBJ2-7,.,TRBV13,.,CASSSEGSRIEQYF,TGTGCCAGCAGCTCAGAAGGGAGCAGAATCGAGCAGTACTTC
TRBJ1-1,.,TRBV19,few,CASSTQGWLNTEAFF,TGTGCCAGTAGTACACAGGGCTGGCTGAACACTGAAGCTTTCTTT
TRBJ1-1,TRBD1,TRBV4-1,.,CASSLAGQMNTEAFF,TGCGCCAGCAGCCTAGCGGGACAGATGAACACTGAAGCTTTCTTT
TRBJ2-7,.,TRBV2,.,CASNTEREHYEQYF,TGTGCCAGCAACACCGAACGGGAGCACTACGAGCAGTACTTC
TRBJ2-7,.,TRBV28,.,CASSWGGGYYEQYF,TGTGCCAGCAGTTGGGGTGGAGGTTACTACGAGCAGTACTTC
TRBJ2-7,.,TRBV27,.,CASSRGATGWREQYF,TGTGCCAGCAGTCGGGGCGCGACAGGTTGGAGAGAGCAGTACTTC
TRBJ1-2,.,TRBV30,.,CAWSVGARGYTF,TGTGCCTGGAGTGTGGGGGCGAGGGGCTACACCTTC
TRBJ1-5,.,TRBV4-3,.,CASSQDGSSNQPQHF,TGCGCCAGCAGCCAAGATGGGAGTAGCAATCAGCCCCAGCATTTT
TRBJ2-7,.,TRBV28,once,CASSYLSEQYF,TGTGCCAGCAGCTACCTTAGCGAGCAGTACTTC
TRBJ2-1,TRBD2,TRBV5-3,.,CARSLARLADHCGASYNEQFF,TGTGCCAGAAGCTTGGCCCGTCTAGCGGACCACTGTGGGGCATCCTACAATGAGCAGTTCTTC
TRBJ2-7,.,TRBV7-9,.,CASSLGNGELYEQYF,TGTGCCAGCAGCTTAGGGAACGGGGAGCTCTACGAGCAGTACTTC
TRBJ1-1,.,TRBV5-1,.,CASSLAGSLNTEAFF,TGCGCCAGCAGCTTGGCCGGGAGCTTGAACACTGAAGCTTTCTTT
TRBJ2-1,TRBD2,TRBV7-9,.,CASSFKRGDNEQFF,TGTGCCAGCAGCTTTAAGCGGGGGGACAATGAGCAGTTCTTC
TRBJ2-7,TRBD1,TRBV28,.,CASSWGTGEVSEQYF,TGTGCCAGCAGTTGGGGGACAGGGGAGGTTTCCGAGCAGTACTTC
TRBJ2-7,.,TRBV11-1,.,CASTERGSGASEQYF,TGTGCCAGCACCGAAAGGGGGTCAGGGGCGAGTGAGCAGTACTTC
TRBJ2-5,.,TRBV18,once,CASSPQLGPASQETQYF,TGTGCCAGCTCACCACAGTTGGGCCCTGCCTCCCAAGAGACCCAGTACTTC
TRBJ2-7,TRBD1,TRBV29-1,.,CSVQGTGASYEQYF,TGCAGCGTTCAGGGGACAGGCGCGTCCTACGAGCAGTACTTC
TRBJ2-3,.,TRBV6-5,.,CASGRGDTQYF,TGTGCCAGCGGAAGGGGAGATACGCAGTATTTT
TRBJ2-7,TRBD1,TRBV4-1,few,CASSYTWTGYSYEQYF,TGCGCCAGCAGCTATACTTGGACAGGTTACTCCTACGAGCAGTACTTC
TRBJ1-1,.,TRBV2,.,CASTGNLDTEAFF,TGTGCCAGCACAGGGAACCTTGACACTGAAGCTTTCTTT
TRBJ1-1,.,TRBV4-1,.,CASSQDVPGNTEAFF,TGCGCCAGCAGCCAAGATGTCCCGGGTAACACTGAAGCTTTCTTT
TRBJ2-7,.,TRBV18,.,CASSAGTPTHEQYF,TGTGCCAGCTCAGCCGGGACACCGACCCACGAGCAGTACTTC
TRBJ1-4,TRBD1,TRBV7-2,.,CASGRTGGEEKLFF,TGTGCCAGCGGAAGGACAGGGGGCGAAGAAAAACTGTTTTTT
TRBJ2-1,.,TRBV27,.,CASSLGWYNEQFF,TGTGCCAGCAGTTTAGGCTGGTACAATGAGCAGTTCTTC
TRBJ2-7,TRBD2,TRBV11-3,.,CASSSRLAGDYEQYF,TGTGCCAGCAGCTCCAGACTAGCGGGAGACTACGAGCAGTACTTC
TRBJ1-1,.,TRBV9,.,CASSVAVNTEAFF,TGTGCCAGCAGCGTAGCTGTGAACACTGAAGCTTTCTTT
TRBJ2-2,TRBD1,TRBV18,.,CASSPDRGLQGTGELFF,TGTGCCAGCTCACCGGACAGGGGGCTTCAGGGCACCGGGGAGCTGTTTTTT
TRBJ2-7,TRBD2,TRBV19,.,CASSVLAGASYEQYF,TGTGCCAGTAGTGTACTAGCGGGAGCGTCCTACGAGCAGTACTTC
TRBJ1-4,.,TRBV10-3,.,CAISESRQGNEKLFF,TGTGCCATCAGTGAGTCCCGACAAGGCAATGAAAAACTGTTTTTT
TRBJ2-3,.,TRBV11-3,.,CASSWGEDTQYF,TGTGCCAGCAGCTGGGGGGAAGATACGCAGTATTTT
TRBJ1-1,.,TRBV6-5,.,CASSYSSRFVAFF,TGTGCCAGCAGTTACTCGAGTCGCTTCGTAGCTTTCTTT
TRBJ2-3,TRBD1,TRBV6-4,.,CASSDGTGGRDTQYF,TGTGCCAGCAGTGACGGGACAGGGGGGAGAGATACGCAGTATTTT
TRBJ2-5,.,TRBV6-5,.,CASSSRGVQYF,TGTGCCAGCAGCTCCCGAGGAGTCCAGTACTTC